This entry describes one T cell receptor beta chain. Its target is not known. The data stem from a study of beta chain features in type 1 diabetes. Study overall: Healthy donors and patients had similar age, gender and cell yields. Study results and caveats: In comparison with healthy donors, patients had naive, central memory and Treg TCRB repertoires that appeared more similar. Type 1 diabetes patients had VDJ junctions that carried fewer insertions and more deletions.

The investigators reverse transcribed all of the isolated RNA, so they sequenced expressed TCRB transcripts. TCRdb's table, derived via immunoSEQ multiplex PCR, lists solely in-frame clones and lacks some. The sample yields about 180,000 clones, approximately 13% seen once. This CDR3 region has 12 residues. The V segment lost 4 bases and the J segment 10 bases; nucleotides outside the gene matches: 6. The V gene's germline CDR1 is SGDLS and CDR2 YYNGEE. The genes are TRBV9 and TRBJ2-7, with 9 nucleotides matching TRBD1. What was sequenced was central memory CD4+ T cells from blood. The clonotype comes from a woman aged 18-29 years in good health. The CDR3, as DNA: TGTGCCAGCAGCCCCGGGACAGGGCCTCAGTACTTC. Translating gives CASSPGTGPQYF.